The 28 T cell receptor beta chains reported below all come from one sample, sequenced in a study of cytomegalovirus exposure and HLA in healthy donors. The PCR employed 60 Vbeta primers together with 13 Jbeta primers. The protocol was immunoSEQ multiplex PCR, while the TCRdb copy is restricted to in-frame clones and leaves out a portion. Its listing shows about 200,000 clones. Sequenced sample: PBMCs. These receptors all stem from a boy between 10 and 17 years old in good health and CMV-seronegative.

The chain carries TRBV5-1 and TRBJ2-2; D is unclear. There are 16 residues in the CDR3. V was clipped by 0 bases and J by 4 bases, with 13 bases between them. CDR1 SGHRS and CDR2 YFSETQ come from the germline V gene. CDR3 DNA sequence: TGCGCCAGCAGCTTGGGGATGGGCAGAAGCACCGGGGAGCTGTTTTTT. Protein product: CASSLGMGRSTGELFF.

The chain combines TRBV10-2 with TRBJ1-5; D unresolved. Germline V gives CDR1 WSHSY, CDR2 SAAADI. The length of the CDR3 is 14 residues. V gave up 4 bases and J gave up 10 bases, with 17 bases separating them. CDR3 sequence: CASSAAGQGVPQHF. CDR3 nucleotides: TGCGCCAGCAGTGCGGCAGGTCAAGGTGTACCCCAGCATTTT.

The chain carries TRBV6-5 and TRBJ2-3, with a possible D match to TRBD2 (6 bases). Germline CDR1 reads MNHEY; CDR2 reads SVGAGI. The CDR3 contains 14 residues. Trimming pared 2 bases from V and 1 base from J, leaving 7 bases between. CDR3 bases: TGTGCCAGCAGTTACCGCGGGGGCACAGATACGCAGTATTTT. Translated: CASSYRGGTDTQYF.

V is TRBV6-5 and J is TRBJ1-1; D may be TRBD1 (6 bases). V lost 2 bases and J lost 2, with 15 bases in between. Germline V gene lookup returns CDR1 MNHEY and CDR2 SVGAGI. The CDR3 runs to 16 residues. The CDR3 DNA reads TGTGCCAGCAGTTACGTCAAACAGGGCTATAACACTGAAGCTTTCTTT. Translation gives CASSYVKQGYNTEAFF.

The V gene is TRBV18, the J gene TRBJ2-3; 10 bases align to TRBD1. CDR3 size: 15 residues. The V and J ends lost 3 bases and 6 bases, in that order; junction bases with no gene match: 6. Germline V CDR1 and CDR2: KGHSH, LQKENI. CDR3 sequence (DNA): TGTGCCAGCTCACCGACAGGGGGCGCAACGGATACGCAGTATTTT. Amino acid sequence: CASSPTGGATDTQYF. The whole variable domain, remainder taken from reference TRBV18 and TRBJ2-3, is NAGVMQNPRHLVRRRGQEARLRCSPMKGHSHVYWYRQLPEEGLKFMVYLQKENIIDESGMPKERFSAEFPKEGPSILRIQQVVRGDSAAYFCASSPTGGATDTQYFGPGTRLTVL.

The chain carries TRBV7-8 and TRBJ1-3; D unclear. V lost 5 bases and J 3 bases, leaving 11 bases between the germline ends. The CDR3 is 14 residues long. Germline CDR1 reads SGHVS; CDR2 reads FQNEAQ. CDR3 nucleotides: TGTGCCAGCAGCGCCGTGGCTGATGGAAACACCATATATTTT. Translating it yields CASSAVADGNTIYF.

In regard to this clone: The same CDR3 is also encoded by other DNA sequences in this sample. This chain links TRBV7-2 with TRBJ2-5; TRBD2 aligns across 13 bases. J gave up 2 bases and V 3 bases, and 0 bases lay outside the gene matches. In germline, CDR1 is SGHTA, CDR2 FQGNSA. This CDR3 has 15 amino acids. The CDR3 protein is CASSLGLAGQETQYF. The CDR3 DNA follows: TGTGCCAGCAGCTTGGGACTAGCGGGGCAAGAGACCCAGTACTTC. Variable domain in full (rest from reference TRBV7-2 and TRBJ2-5): GAGVSQSPSNKVTEKGKDVELRCDPISGHTALYWYRQSLGQGLEFLIYFQGNSAPDKSGLPSDRFSAERTGGSVSTLTIQRTQQEDSAVYLCASSLGLAGQETQYFGPGTRLLVL.

The rearrangement joins TRBV5-1 to TRBJ2-5; TRBD2 might be the D (6 bases). CDR1 and CDR2 (germline): SGHRS, YFSETQ. With 8 bases removed from V and 2 bases from J, the gap between germline ends came to 19 bases. This CDR3 has 15 amino acids. The CDR3 loop is CASTPGEATQETQYF. The CDR3 DNA is TGCGCCAGTACCCCCGGGGAGGCAACGCAAGAGACCCAGTACTTC.

The J gene is TRBJ2-2, the V gene TRBV7-2, with a weak D call TRBD2 (5 bases). Germline loops: CDR1 SGHTA, CDR2 FQGNSA. Trimming cost V 3 bases and J 6 bases, with 11 bases left between them. The CDR3 is made up of 14 amino acids. CDR3 sequence (DNA): TGTGCCAGCAGCTTTTTTCCGGGGTCCGGGGAGCTGTTTTTT. Encoded protein: CASSFFPGSGELFF.

The genes are TRBV5-6 and TRBJ1-5, with TRBD1 matching over 7 bases. The length of the CDR3 is 16 residues. The germline gives CDR1 SGHDT, CDR2 YYEEEE. J gave up 9 bases and V 10 bases, and 22 bases lay outside the gene matches. The CDR3 nucleotides read TGTGCCCCAGGGGGGAGAGGACAGCCCCTCGGCGGGCCCCAGCATTTT. Amino acid sequence: CAPGGRGQPLGGPQHF.

The chain joins TRBV10-3 to TRBJ2-7; 9 nucleotides match TRBD1. Germline V CDR1 and CDR2: ENHRY, SYGVKD. CDR3 length: 15 amino acids. V lost 4 bases to trimming and J lost 5 bases; unmatched junction nucleotides: 9. Written as DNA, the CDR3 is TGTGCCATCAGTGTACCGGGACAGGGAGAGCACGAGCAGTACTTC. It codes for CAISVPGQGEHEQYF.

The CDR3 DNA follows: TGTGCCAGCAGCGTACTTGGACAGGGGCGGTCTGATGAGCAGTTCTTC. As protein: CASSVLGQGRSDEQFF. This chain joins TRBV9 and TRBJ2-1; TRBD1 matches at 9 bases. The CDR3 totals 16 residues. V shed 1 base, J shed 8 bases, and the junction held 10 bases outside the gene matches. Germline CDR1 reads SGDLS; CDR2 reads YYNGEE. Based on the CDR3 plus reference TRBV9 and TRBJ2-1, the full variable domain is DSGVTQTPKHLITATGQRVTLRCSPRSGDLSVYWYQQSLDQGLQFLIQYYNGEERAKGNILERFSAQQFPDLHSELNLSSLELGDSALYFCASSVLGQGRSDEQFFGPGTRLTVL.

The chain uses TRBV7-2 and TRBJ2-7; 10 bases agree with TRBD2. Germline V gives CDR1 SGHTA, CDR2 FQGNSA. The CDR3 contains 16 residues. V was pared by 3 bases and J by 3 bases, with 8 bases of the junction left unmatched. CDR3 region: CASSLGLASNIYEQYF. CDR3 in DNA: TGTGCCAGCAGCTTGGGACTAGCGTCCAATATCTACGAGCAGTACTTC.

This sequence joins TRBV4-1 and TRBJ2-7, with a tentative D call TRBD1 (6 bases). This CDR3 is 18 amino acids long. Looked up from germline, CDR1 is MGHRA and CDR2 is YSYEKL. V shed 1 base and J shed 7 bases, with 26 bases lying between them. CDR3 sequence reads: CASSQVGSRGGSSGEQYF. CDR3 bases: TGCGCCAGCAGCCAAGTCGGATCTCGAGGGGGATCCTCAGGAGAGCAGTACTTC.

The CDR3 here is CASSGGAGGSETQYF. CDR3 DNA sequence: TGCGCCAGCAGCGGAGGGGCAGGGGGCTCAGAGACCCAGTACTTC. V usage is TRBV5-1 and J usage is TRBJ2-5; TRBD1 aligns across 8 bases. The CDR3 consists of 15 residues. V lost 4 bases, J lost 4 bases, and 9 bases stayed unmatched. Germline values: CDR1 SGHRS, CDR2 YFSETQ.

V usage is TRBV7-2 and J usage is TRBJ2-7, with D possibly TRBD1 on 6 matching bases. Germline CDR1 and CDR2: SGHTA and FQGNSA. This CDR3 spans 14 amino acids. The V and J ends lost 5 bases and 7 bases respectively, with 18 bases between them. CDR3 loop: CASSKGGSAREQYF. In DNA, the CDR3 is TGTGCCAGCAGCAAAGGGGGTAGCGCGAGGGAGCAGTACTTC. Full variable domain (outside the CDR3, taken from reference TRBV7-2 and TRBJ2-7): GAGVSQSPSNKVTEKGKDVELRCDPISGHTALYWYRQSLGQGLEFLIYFQGNSAPDKSGLPSDRFSAERTGGSVSTLTIQRTQQEDSAVYLCASSKGGSAREQYFGPGTRLTVT.

The rearrangement joins TRBV15 to TRBJ2-7; D is possibly TRBD2 (6 bases). The CDR3 contains 13 residues. Germline CDR1 is LNHNV and CDR2 is YYDKDF (reference sequence). Trimming pared 3 bases from V and 2 bases from J, leaving 8 bases between. The CDR3 spells CATSRGLTYEQYF. The CDR3 region has the DNA TGTGCCACCAGCAGGGGACTTACCTACGAGCAGTACTTC.

J is TRBJ1-3 and V is TRBV7-3, with unresolved D. Trimming left V 0 bases short and J 0 bases short, with 12 bases between. There are 17 residues in the CDR3. Per the germline V gene, CDR1 is SGHTA and CDR2 is FQGTGA. The CDR3 nucleotides read TGTGCCAGCAGCTTAACGCCATCAACAGACTCTGGAAACACCATATATTTT. Translated: CASSLTPSTDSGNTIYF.

J is TRBJ1-2 and V is TRBV20-1; a possible D gene is TRBD1 (6 bases). Trimming pared 6 bases from V and 8 bases from J, leaving 13 bases between. CDR3 length equals 11 residues. The V gene's germline CDR1 is DFQATT and CDR2 SNEGSKA (reference sequence). The CDR3 region is CSARGASGYTF. CDR3 DNA: TGCAGTGCACGGGGGGCCAGCGGCTACACCTTC.

This chain uses TRBV11-3 with TRBJ2-3; no firm D call. The V end was cut by 1 base, the J end by 5 bases, with 7 bases between. CDR3 length: 13 amino acids. CDR1 and CDR2 (germline): SGHNT, YENEEA. The CDR3 is CASSLGSRDTQYF. The CDR3 coding sequence is TGTGCCAGCAGCTTAGGTAGTCGAGATACGCAGTATTTT.

V and J are TRBV7-6 and TRBJ1-3; a possible D gene is TRBD1 (5 bases). V was pared by 1 base and J by 10 bases, with 14 bases between. CDR1 and CDR2 (germline): SGHVS, FNYEAQ. The CDR3 is 14 residues long. CDR3 sequence (DNA): TGTGCCAGCAGCTTAGGAGGCGCTTCAGGGACCATATATTTT. Its translation: CASSLGGASGTIYF.

The rearrangement joins TRBV27 to TRBJ2-5, with 10 bases lining up with TRBD2. The CDR3 spans 15 residues. After removal of 5 bases from V and 2 bases from J, the junction contained 5 bases not matched to a gene. The germline CDR1 and CDR2 sequences are MNHEY and SMNVEV (reference sequence). This CDR3 reads CASSLSGGTQETQYF. CDR3 nucleotide sequence: TGTGCCAGCAGTCTTAGCGGGGGGACACAAGAGACCCAGTACTTC.

The chain joins TRBV6-5 to TRBJ1-2; 9 bases are shared with TRBD1. V was clipped by 4 bases and J by 4 bases; unmatched bases: 7. Germline CDR1 is MNHEY and CDR2 is SVGAGI. CDR3 length equals 15 residues. CDR3 bases: TGTGCCAGCAGTTTAGGACAGGGGCCTCTCTATGGCTACACCTTC. Translated, it gives CASSLGQGPLYGYTF.

The chain is built from TRBV9 and TRBJ1-2; 11 bases fit TRBD1. The CDR3 length is 15 residues. V lost 4 bases to trimming and J lost 4 bases; unmatched junction nucleotides: 6. From germline, CDR1 is SGDLS and CDR2 YYNGEE. CDR3 amino acids: CASSTLDRGPYGYTF. CDR3 sequence (DNA): TGTGCCAGCAGCACTCTGGACAGGGGGCCCTATGGCTACACCTTC.

This rearrangement joins TRBV18 to TRBJ1-2, with TRBD1 matching 7 bases. V shed 2 bases and J 2 bases; nucleotides not matched to a gene: 2. The CDR3 consists of 14 residues. Germline V gene sequence: CDR1 KGHSH, CDR2 LQKENI. Written as DNA, the CDR3 is TGTGCCAGCTCACCAGGACAGGAGAACTATGGCTACACCTTC. Its protein is CASSPGQENYGYTF.

The gene calls are TRBV5-8 and TRBJ1-4; D possibly corresponds to TRBD1 (6 bases). Trimming shortened V by 0 bases and J by 7 bases, and 10 bases separated the two germline ends. CDR3 length: 14 residues. The germline V gene has CDR1 SGHTS and CDR2 YDEGEE. The CDR3 sequence is CASSLDRVVEKLFF. The DNA of the CDR3 is TGTGCCAGCAGCTTGGACAGGGTTGTTGAAAAACTGTTTTTT.

This chain connects TRBV9 to TRBJ2-7, with TRBD1 identical over 8 bases. Losses at the gene ends were 0 bases for V and 5 bases for J; bases not matched to a gene: 7. The length of the CDR3 is 15 residues. From germline, CDR1 is SGDLS and CDR2 YYNGEE. The CDR3 here is CASSVETGQGHEQYF. In DNA, the CDR3 is TGTGCCAGCAGCGTAGAGACCGGACAGGGCCACGAGCAGTACTTC.

This chain uses TRBV4-1 with TRBJ1-5; D might be TRBD1 (5 bases). The CDR3 loop spans 17 amino acids. CDR1 and CDR2 from the germline V gene are MGHRA and YSYEKL. V shed 0 bases and J shed 1 base, with 13 bases lying between them. CDR3 residues: CASSQDLWGGSNQPQHF. The CDR3 coding sequence is TGCGCCAGCAGCCAAGATTTGTGGGGCGGCAGCAATCAGCCCCAGCATTTT.